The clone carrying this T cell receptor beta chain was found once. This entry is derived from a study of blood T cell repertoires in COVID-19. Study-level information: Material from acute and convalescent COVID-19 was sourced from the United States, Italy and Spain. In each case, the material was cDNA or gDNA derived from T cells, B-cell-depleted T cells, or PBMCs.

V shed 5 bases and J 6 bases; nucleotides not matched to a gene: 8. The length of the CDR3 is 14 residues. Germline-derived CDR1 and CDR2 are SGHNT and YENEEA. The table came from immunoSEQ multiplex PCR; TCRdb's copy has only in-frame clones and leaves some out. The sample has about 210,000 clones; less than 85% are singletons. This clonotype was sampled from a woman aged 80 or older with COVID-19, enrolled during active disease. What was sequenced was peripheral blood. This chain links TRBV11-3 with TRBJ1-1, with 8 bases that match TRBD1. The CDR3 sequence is CASSHGQGNSEAFF. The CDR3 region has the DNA TGTGCCAGCAGCCATGGACAGGGCAATTCTGAAGCTTTCTTT.